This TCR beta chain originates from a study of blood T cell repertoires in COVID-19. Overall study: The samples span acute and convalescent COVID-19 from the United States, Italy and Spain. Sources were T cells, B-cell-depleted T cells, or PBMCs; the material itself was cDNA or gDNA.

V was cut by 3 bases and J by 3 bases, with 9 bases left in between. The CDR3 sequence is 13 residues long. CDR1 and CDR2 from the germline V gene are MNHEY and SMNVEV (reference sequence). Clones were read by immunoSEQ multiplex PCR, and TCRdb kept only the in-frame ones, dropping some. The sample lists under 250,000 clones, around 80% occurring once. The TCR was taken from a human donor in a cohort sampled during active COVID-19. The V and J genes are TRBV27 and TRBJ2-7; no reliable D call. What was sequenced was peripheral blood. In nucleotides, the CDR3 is TGTGCCAGCAGTTTTGGGCAGTTCTACGAGCAGTACTTC. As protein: CASSFGQFYEQYF.